This T cell receptor beta chain was sequenced during a study of shared clonotypes between healthy human individuals. Positively selected for CCR7, the CD45RO-negative cells used as naive CD8 cells excluded terminally differentiated effector memory CD45RA+ cells. The CDR3 is made up of 16 amino acids. V was trimmed by 2 bases and J by 5 bases, leaving 18 bases between them. Germline V gives CDR1 LGHNA, CDR2 YSLEER. Replicate PCRs run on sorted subsets employed roughly 180 ng DNA, approximately 30,000 T cell genomes. Using immunoSEQ multiplex PCR, the repertoire was profiled, and TCRdb retains in-frame clones only, with some absent. Found here are around 1,900,000 clones, about 94% of them singletons; the top ten hold 1.5% to 2%.

Sequenced sample: naive CD8+ T cells from PBMCs. The chain combines TRBV4-3 with TRBJ1-1; D remains unclear. This TCR came from a man between 18 and 29 years old in good health. Some clones in this sample may be carry-over from other donors' samples. This chain's CDR3 is CASSQRPFEGGTEAFF. The CDR3, as DNA: TGCGCCAGCAGCCAACGACCCTTTGAGGGAGGGACTGAAGCTTTCTTT.